One sample yielded the 5 T cell receptor beta chains listed below, sequenced in a study of shared clonotypes between healthy human individuals. CD8 cells classed as naive were CD45RO-negative and positively selected for CCR7, excluding terminally differentiated effector memory CD45RA+ cells. Sequencing used immunoSEQ multiplex PCR; TCRdb keeps in-frame clones, though not all of them. Of 2 million or so clones listed, about 94% are singletons. The sequencing input was naive CD8+ T cells sorted from blood. The source is a man younger than 35 in good health.

The genes are TRBV7-9 and TRBJ2-3; D is perhaps TRBD1 (6 bases). Germline-derived CDR1 and CDR2 are SEHNR and FQNEAQ (reference sequence). CDR3 size: 15 residues. V was trimmed by 5 bases and J by 3 bases, leaving 15 bases between them. Here the CDR3 reads CASSEKGEMTDTQYF. In nucleotides, the CDR3 is TGTGCCAGCAGCGAGAAGGGGGAGATGACAGATACGCAGTATTTT.

Remarks on this clone: Different DNA sequences within this sample yield the same CDR3. The chain combines TRBV19 with TRBJ2-7; TRBD2 agrees at 9 bases. Germline values: CDR1 LNHDA, CDR2 SQIVND (reference sequence). V dropped 6 bases and J dropped 2; count of bases not matched to a gene: 5. This CDR3 is built from 14 residues. CDR3 nucleotide sequence: TGTGCCAGTAGCCCGACTAGCGGAGCCTACGAGCAGTACTTC. This encodes CASSPTSGAYEQYF.

The chain employs TRBV10-2 and TRBJ1-3; D not resolved. V was cut by 1 base and J by 0 bases, with 10 bases left in between. Germline V gene data show CDR1 as WSHSY and CDR2 as SAAADI. The CDR3 extends over 16 amino acids. The CDR3 DNA follows: TGCGCCAGCAGTGAGTTAGATTTAAGCTCTGGAAACACCATATATTTT. Translating it yields CASSELDLSSGNTIYF.

On this clone itself: This sample includes further DNA sequences coding for the same CDR3. V is TRBV6-5 and J is TRBJ2-7, with D uncertain. V was trimmed by 2 bases and J by 0 bases, leaving 8 bases between them. Germline V gene sequence: CDR1 MNHEY, CDR2 SVGAGI. The CDR3 has 14 residues. The CDR3 loop is CASSYGDTSYEQYF. CDR3 coding DNA: TGTGCCAGCAGTTACGGAGACACCTCCTACGAGCAGTACTTC.

The CDR3 spells CASSASLGTGLDEQYF. For the CDR3, the DNA is TGTGCCAGCAGCGCTTCTCTAGGGACAGGTTTGGACGAGCAGTACTTC. The chain links TRBV7-9 to TRBJ2-7, with 8 bases matching TRBD1. J lost 5 bases, V lost 5 bases, and 14 bases had no gene match. The CDR3 is 16 amino acids. The germline V gene has CDR1 SEHNR and CDR2 FQNEAQ (reference sequence).